These 2 T cell receptor beta chains were sequenced from one sample in a study of T cell repertoires in cytomegalovirus infection. Antigens of these TCRs are unknown. Via MiXCR, TCRdb re-called the reads, giving one row per CDR3 protein. This table holds some 320,000 distinct CDR3 sequences, almost 30% found once. Here the sequenced sample was cultured PBMCs, taken from culture after CMV antigen stimulation. These receptors were obtained from a human donor in good health (CMV status not recorded). Some clones in this sample may be carry-over from other donors' samples.

This clonotype has just a few counts. The chain uses TRBV7-2 and TRBJ2-1; perhaps TRBD2 as D (6 bases). There are 13 residues in the CDR3. V lost 4 bases and J lost 6, with 10 bases in between. The V gene's germline CDR1 is SGHTA and CDR2 FQGNSA. The CDR3 DNA follows: TGTGCCAGCAGCTGGGAGGCCCGCAATGAGCAGTTCTTC. It is translated as CASSWEARNEQFF. The full variable domain, completed using reference TRBV7-2 and TRBJ2-1, is GAGVSQSPSNKVTEKGKDVELRCDPISGHTALYWYRQSLGQGLEFLIYFQGNSAPDKSGLPSDRFSAERTGGSVSTLTIQRTQQEDSAVYLCASSWEARNEQFFGPGTRLTVL.

This clonotype occurred a few times. The J gene is TRBJ2-2, the V gene TRBV12-5, with D maybe TRBD1 (6 bases). CDR1 and CDR2 (germline): LGHNT, FRNRAP. V was shortened by 9 bases and J by 0 bases, with 11 bases between the two germline ends. The CDR3 length is 14 residues. CDR3 sequence (DNA): TGTGCTAGCAGGACAGAGTCGAACACCGGGGAGCTGTTTTTT. This translates into CASRTESNTGELFF.